This T cell receptor (beta chain) was observed in a study of blood T cells in healthy people across ages. Study observations and caveats: Lack of knowledge of donor CMV status possibly confounded expanded clonotype changes. Age showed a roughly linear inverse relationship with TCR beta diversity per million T cells. More naive CD4+ cells and higher diversity marked long-lived donors relative to aged donors.

This clonotype came up many times. What it recognizes is unknown. Compared with germline, one end of the junction differs, possibly owing to a read error. Sample-barcoded 5' priming and a J-beta primer mix drove a second PCR of 7 to 11 cycles. Sequencing recovered at least 3 million CDR3-containing paired-end reads from each sample. Each CDR3 protein is one row after TCRdb ran MiXCR on the 5' RACE reads. The sample yields around 1.7 million distinct CDR3 sequences, 28% seen once. This sequence was found in a woman aged 25 to 39 in good health. The specimen sequenced was blood.

The CDR3 bases are TGCGCCAGCAGCTACTCAGGCACCTACGAGCAGTACTTC. Translating gives CASSYSGTYEQYF. V usage is TRBV6-5 and J usage is TRBJ2-7; D is unresolved. The CDR3 totals 13 residues. CDR1 and CDR2 (germline): MNHEY, SVGAGI.